These 27 T cell receptor beta chains were all obtained from the same sample, sequenced in a study of beta chain features in type 1 diabetes. The study's findings and limits: TCRB CDR3s from Type 1 diabetes patients were moderately but significantly shorter in all four CD4+ subsets.

These receptors' targets are unknown. Expressed TCRB transcripts were sequenced after all isolated RNA was converted to cDNA. Assay: immunoSEQ multiplex PCR; the TCRdb copy retains only in-frame clones and omits some. The sample consists of fewer than 300,000 clones, roughly a tenth of them appearing once. Sequencing was performed on naive CD4+ T cells from blood. These TCRs come from a man between 25 and 39 years old with type 1 diabetes.

In this sample, this clone turned up a few times. The V and J genes are TRBV5-1 and TRBJ2-7; D gene unclear. The germline CDR1 and CDR2 sequences are SGHRS and YFSETQ. V lost 0 bases, J lost 1 base, and 8 bases lay in between. The CDR3 spans 14 residues. The CDR3 reads CASSLAGWSYEQYF. Written as DNA, the CDR3 is TGCGCCAGCAGCTTGGCCGGGTGGTCCTACGAGCAGTACTTC. Variable domain in full (rest from reference TRBV5-1 and TRBJ2-7): KAGVTQTPRYLIKTRGQQVTLSCSPISGHRSVSWYQQTPGQGLQFLFEYFSETQRNKGNFPGRFSGRQFSNSRSEMNVSTLELGDSALYLCASSLAGWSYEQYFGPGTRLTVT.

The V and J genes are TRBV29-1 and TRBJ1-5; D unresolved. The CDR3 is 13 residues long. Trimming cost V 7 bases and J 1 base, with 11 bases left between them. CDR1 is SQVTM and CDR2 is ANQGSEA in the germline V gene. The CDR3 sequence: CSGSVGSNQPQHF. In nucleotides, the CDR3 is TGCAGCGGCAGTGTTGGCAGCAATCAGCCCCAGCATTTT.

This clone was seen a handful of times. For the CDR3, the DNA is TGCGCCAGCAGCCACGCAGGATCCGGGGCCAACGTCCTGACTTTC. Translation gives CASSHAGSGANVLTF. The V call is TRBV4-3, the J call TRBJ2-6; no reliable D call. This CDR3 comprises 15 residues. Germline CDR1 reads LGHNA; CDR2 reads YSLEER. The ends were cut back, 3 bases at V and 4 bases at J, with 10 bases in the middle.

This clone showed up just a few times. The chain couples TRBV27 to TRBJ2-5, with D possibly being TRBD2 (6 bases). This CDR3 comprises 13 residues. Trimming left V 2 bases short and J 5 bases short, with 9 bases between. CDR1 and CDR2 (germline): MNHEY, SMNVEV (reference sequence). The CDR3 DNA sequence: TGTGCCAGCAGTTTAGCGGGGTGGGAGACCCAGTACTTC. This encodes CASSLAGWETQYF.

This clone was seen a handful of times. The chain joins TRBV5-1 to TRBJ2-7; 9 bases fit TRBD1. CDR1 is SGHRS, CDR2 YFSETQ, per germline. There are 14 residues in the CDR3. J lost 7 bases, V lost 4 bases, and 9 bases had no gene match. CDR3: CASSLNPTGGEQYF. In DNA, the CDR3 is TGCGCCAGCAGCCTAAACCCGACAGGGGGGGAGCAGTACTTC. The full variable domain, in which reference TRBV5-1 and TRBJ2-7 provide the parts outside the CDR3, is KAGVTQTPRYLIKTRGQQVTLSCSPISGHRSVSWYQQTPGQGLQFLFEYFSETQRNKGNFPGRFSGRQFSNSRSEMNVSTLELGDSALYLCASSLNPTGGEQYFGPGTRLTVT.

This clone came up a few times. The chain employs TRBV11-2 and TRBJ2-4, with a possible D match to TRBD1 (6 bases). Trimming stripped 4 bases from V and 5 bases from J, with 12 bases between. The CDR3 contains 14 residues. The germline V gene encodes CDR1 SGHAT and CDR2 FQNNGV. This chain's CDR3 is CASSSRGEENIQYF. In DNA form, the CDR3 reads TGTGCCAGCAGCTCCAGGGGAGAAGAAAACATTCAGTACTTC.

This sequence joins TRBV5-1 and TRBJ2-3; D not resolved. CDR3 length equals 12 residues. Germline V lookup: CDR1 SGHRS, CDR2 YFSETQ. Trimming shortened V by 5 bases and J by 1 base, and 5 bases separated the two germline ends. In DNA, the CDR3 is TGCGCCAGCAGTCGGGGCACAGATACGCAGTATTTT. It encodes CASSRGTDTQYF.

This clone came up a few times. The chain joins TRBV5-1 to TRBJ1-1; perhaps TRBD1 as D (6 bases). The CDR3 covers 14 residues. Germline V gene lookup returns CDR1 SGHRS and CDR2 YFSETQ. Trimming took off 0 bases at V and 3 bases at J, with 9 bases between the two ends. CDR3: CASSLDPGDTEAFF. As DNA, the CDR3 is TGCGCCAGCAGCTTGGACCCAGGGGACACTGAAGCTTTCTTT.

The chain has TRBV4-2 and TRBJ2-5; 7 nucleotides line up with TRBD2. V shed 5 bases, J shed 2 bases, and the junction held 8 bases outside the gene matches. The CDR3 is made up of 15 amino acids. The V gene's germline CDR1 is LGHNA and CDR2 YNFKEQ. CDR3: CASSLNSGQQETQYF. CDR3 bases: TGTGCCAGCAGCTTAAATAGCGGGCAACAAGAGACCCAGTACTTC.

The chain is built from TRBV6-5 and TRBJ1-2; TRBD1 aligns across 10 bases. Germline CDR1 is MNHEY and CDR2 is SVGAGI. The length of the CDR3 is 14 residues. J was trimmed by 8 bases and V by 6 bases; bases with no gene match: 9. The CDR3 spells CASRGPGQGGGYTF. The CDR3, as DNA: TGTGCCAGCAGAGGACCCGGACAGGGGGGAGGCTACACCTTC.

The sample holds a few counts of this clone. This chain links TRBV28 with TRBJ1-5; D possibly corresponds to TRBD1 (5 bases). This CDR3 comprises 14 residues. Trimming took 6 bases from V and 2 from J, leaving 11 bases between them. Per the germline V gene, CDR1 is MDHEN and CDR2 is SYDVKM. The CDR3 spells CASSDVTGNQPQHF. The CDR3 DNA reads as TGTGCCAGCAGCGATGTGACAGGCAATCAGCCCCAGCATTTT.

This clone was recorded a few times. The V and J genes are TRBV28 and TRBJ2-1; 7 bases agree with TRBD2. Looked up from germline, CDR1 is MDHEN and CDR2 is SYDVKM. V dropped 1 base and J dropped 0; count of bases not matched to a gene: 12. The CDR3 has 19 residues. The CDR3 sequence: CASSLSLLAVRSSYNEQFF. As DNA, the CDR3 is TGTGCCAGCAGTTTATCCCTTCTAGCGGTGAGAAGCTCCTACAATGAGCAGTTCTTC.

This clone appeared a few times. V usage is TRBV4-3 and J usage is TRBJ2-1; 8 nucleotides align to TRBD2. The trim removed 0 bases at V and 0 bases at J, leaving 10 bases unmatched. CDR1 is LGHNA and CDR2 is YSLEER in the germline V gene. The length of the CDR3 is 19 residues. The CDR3 DNA reads TGCGCCAGCAGCCAAGATTTGCCCAGCGGGGGCGCCTCCTACAATGAGCAGTTCTTC. It yields the protein CASSQDLPSGGASYNEQFF.

This clone turned up a few times. The rearrangement links TRBV7-2 to TRBJ2-4; D possibly corresponds to TRBD1 (5 bases). CDR1 is SGHTA and CDR2 is FQGNSA in the germline V gene. V lost 6 bases and J 8 bases, leaving 14 bases between the germline ends. The CDR3 loop spans 13 amino acids. The CDR3 here is CASRQAPRDIQYF. The CDR3 nucleotides read TGTGCCAGCAGACAGGCGCCCAGGGACATTCAGTACTTC.

Only a few counts were recorded for this clone. This chain joins TRBV19 and TRBJ1-1; D may be TRBD1 (5 bases). The germline V gene encodes CDR1 LNHDA and CDR2 SQIVND (reference sequence). V was shortened by 2 bases and J by 0 bases, with 16 bases between the two germline ends. This CDR3 contains 17 residues. The CDR3 reads CASSINGGTILNTEAFF. The DNA for the CDR3 is TGTGCCAGTAGTATAAACGGGGGTACAATCCTGAACACTGAAGCTTTCTTT.

This clone was picked up a small number of times. The V gene is TRBV18, the J gene TRBJ2-7, with D possibly matching TRBD2 (5 bases). Per germline, CDR1 KGHSH and CDR2 LQKENI. The CDR3 extends over 14 amino acids. The ends were cut back, 3 bases at V and 4 bases at J, with 13 bases in the middle. As DNA, the CDR3 is TGTGCCAGCTCACCTTCTGGACTTTTTTACGAGCAGTACTTC. Translating it yields CASSPSGLFYEQYF.

The chain is built from TRBV28 and TRBJ2-6; perhaps TRBD2 as D (5 bases). The CDR3 length is 15 residues. Germline-derived CDR1 and CDR2 are MDHEN and SYDVKM. V lost 6 bases to trimming and J lost 2 bases, with 11 bases between them. The chain's CDR3 is CASSRSGTGANVLTF. In nucleotides, the CDR3 is TGTGCCAGCAGCCGGAGCGGTACTGGGGCCAACGTCCTGACTTTC. The variable domain in full, completed from reference TRBV28 and TRBJ2-6, reads DVKVTQSSRYLVKRTGEKVFLECVQDMDHENMFWYRQDPGLGLRLIYFSYDVKMKEKGDIPEGYSVSREKKERFSLILESASTNQTSMYLCASSRSGTGANVLTFGAGSRLTVL.

This sequence joins TRBV15 and TRBJ2-7, with a weak D call TRBD1 (6 bases). Germline V lookup: CDR1 LNHNV, CDR2 YYDKDF (reference sequence). Trimming left V 6 bases short and J 2 bases short, with 17 bases between. The CDR3 runs to 15 residues. The CDR3 bases are TGTGCCACCAGTCCCCGGCCCGGGACAACCTACGAGCAGTACTTC. It is translated as CATSPRPGTTYEQYF.

The chain carries TRBV30 and TRBJ1-1; 10 bases are a match to TRBD1. This CDR3 has 13 residues. The V and J ends lost 2 bases and 4 bases, in that order; junction bases with no gene match: 1. Per germline, CDR1 GTSNPN and CDR2 SVGIG (reference sequence). In DNA form, the CDR3 reads TGTGCCTGGAGTTGGACAGGGGGCACTGAAGCTTTCTTT. Translating gives CAWSWTGGTEAFF.

A few counts support this clone. The chain carries TRBV19 and TRBJ2-2; 8 bases line up with TRBD1. Germline CDR1 reads LNHDA; CDR2 reads SQIVND (reference sequence). The CDR3 length is 14 residues. J gave up 5 bases and V 9 bases, and 8 bases lay outside the gene matches. The CDR3 nucleotides are TGTGCCAGCATCCGACAGGGGCGGACCGGGGAGCTGTTTTTT. This translates into CASIRQGRTGELFF.

This clone was observed a few times. The chain links TRBV18 to TRBJ2-5; D ambiguous. The CDR3 contains 14 residues. Germline V CDR1 and CDR2: KGHSH, LQKENI. Trimming pared 0 bases from V and 4 bases from J, leaving 9 bases between. The CDR3 nucleotides read TGTGCCAGCTCACCACCGGTCAGAACAGAGACCCAGTACTTC. This sequence encodes CASSPPVRTETQYF.

The rearrangement uses TRBV5-1 and TRBJ2-2; TRBD1 aligns across 9 bases. The CDR3 is 17 residues long. V shed 4 bases and J 0 bases; nucleotides not matched to a gene: 7. Germline loops: CDR1 SGHRS, CDR2 YFSETQ. The chain's CDR3 is CASSTIRDRANTGELFF. DNA for the CDR3: TGCGCCAGCAGCACCATCCGGGACAGGGCGAACACCGGGGAGCTGTTTTTT. The whole variable domain, filled in from reference TRBV5-1 and TRBJ2-2, reads KAGVTQTPRYLIKTRGQQVTLSCSPISGHRSVSWYQQTPGQGLQFLFEYFSETQRNKGNFPGRFSGRQFSNSRSEMNVSTLELGDSALYLCASSTIRDRANTGELFFGEGSRLTVL.

In this sample, this clone turned up a few times. CDR3 region: CASSLQTGSYNEQFF. CDR3 nucleotide sequence: TGTGCCAGCAGTTTACAGACAGGGTCTTACAATGAGCAGTTCTTC. The chain carries TRBV27 and TRBJ2-1, with 7 bases fitting TRBD1. This CDR3 is built from 15 residues. V trimming: 2 bases; J trimming: 4 bases; junction bases outside the gene matches: 5. Germline values: CDR1 MNHEY, CDR2 SMNVEV (reference sequence).

The rearrangement links TRBV5-4 to TRBJ1-6; 9 nucleotides align to TRBD1. CDR1 and CDR2 from the germline V gene are SGHNT and YYREEE (reference sequence). CDR3 length: 15 residues. With 4 bases clipped from V and 7 bases from J, the junction kept 6 bases outside the gene matches. The CDR3 DNA reads TGTGCCAGCAGCAGGGACAGGGATGTAAATTCACCCCTCCACTTT. It is translated as CASSRDRDVNSPLHF.

This clone has a handful of counts. Additional DNA sequences in this sample encode the identical CDR3. The V call is TRBV7-2, the J call TRBJ2-3; 9 bases fit TRBD2. V shed 1 base and J 1 base; nucleotides not matched to a gene: 0. The CDR3 sequence is 15 residues long. The germline gives CDR1 SGHTA, CDR2 FQGNSA. The CDR3 region is CASSLVAGGTDTQYF. The DNA for the CDR3 is TGTGCCAGCAGCTTAGTAGCGGGGGGCACAGATACGCAGTATTTT.

The chain links TRBV28 to TRBJ2-7; 7 positions match TRBD1. The CDR3 extends over 15 amino acids. The germline V gene has CDR1 MDHEN and CDR2 SYDVKM. Germline trimming cut 5 bases from V and 1 base from J; bases unmatched to any gene: 8. Written as DNA, the CDR3 is TGTGCCAGCAGTCCACAGGGGCTAAGGTCCTACGAGCAGTACTTC. Translation gives CASSPQGLRSYEQYF.

This clone was seen a handful of times. V is TRBV29-1 and J is TRBJ1-1; 8 bases map to TRBD1. The CDR3 loop spans 15 amino acids. With V trimmed by 7 bases and J by 0 bases, 10 bases remained unmatched. Per the germline V gene, CDR1 is SQVTM and CDR2 is ANQGSEA. CDR3 residues: CSALRTGPMNTEAFF. The CDR3 nucleotides read TGCAGCGCCCTTAGGACAGGGCCCATGAACACTGAAGCTTTCTTT.